This TCR beta chain stems from a study of regulatory T cells in long-lasting Graves disease. Overall study context: Patients newly diagnosed with Graves' had been on antithyroid drugs for under 3 months.

Library construction for TCR beta used iRepertoire HTBI primers and Arm-PCR of CDR3 regions. TCRdb called the multiplex PCR reads again in MiXCR, with one record for every CDR3 protein. This sample carries 350,000 to 500,000 distinct CDR3 sequences, about 14% of them seen once, and the ten largest clones take over 15%. Noted time point: newly diagnosed GD, antithyroid drugs for less than 3 months. With RNA extracted from PBMCs as input, the TCR library was made. Germline assignment: CDR1 SEHNR and CDR2 FQNEAQ (reference sequence). The CDR3 contains 16 residues. V dropped 5 bases and J dropped 4 bases, with 20 bases sitting between them. This same sample was also part of a study on T cells in Graves' hyperthyroidism and ophthalmopathy. That source reports: A first-round RT-PCR of the TCR CDR3 used the HTBI primer set.

The sequencing here drew on peripheral blood mononuclear cells (PBMCs), taken at new diagnosis, from a patient treated with antithyroid drugs. This TCR was sampled from a woman aged 50 to 65 with Graves disease. The rearrangement joins TRBV7-9 to TRBJ1-1; a weak D match, TRBD1 (6 bases). The CDR3 sequence: CASSLKGGGPGTEAFF. DNA for the CDR3: TGTGCCAGCAGCCTAAAAGGTGGGGGGCCGGGCACTGAAGCTTTCTTT.